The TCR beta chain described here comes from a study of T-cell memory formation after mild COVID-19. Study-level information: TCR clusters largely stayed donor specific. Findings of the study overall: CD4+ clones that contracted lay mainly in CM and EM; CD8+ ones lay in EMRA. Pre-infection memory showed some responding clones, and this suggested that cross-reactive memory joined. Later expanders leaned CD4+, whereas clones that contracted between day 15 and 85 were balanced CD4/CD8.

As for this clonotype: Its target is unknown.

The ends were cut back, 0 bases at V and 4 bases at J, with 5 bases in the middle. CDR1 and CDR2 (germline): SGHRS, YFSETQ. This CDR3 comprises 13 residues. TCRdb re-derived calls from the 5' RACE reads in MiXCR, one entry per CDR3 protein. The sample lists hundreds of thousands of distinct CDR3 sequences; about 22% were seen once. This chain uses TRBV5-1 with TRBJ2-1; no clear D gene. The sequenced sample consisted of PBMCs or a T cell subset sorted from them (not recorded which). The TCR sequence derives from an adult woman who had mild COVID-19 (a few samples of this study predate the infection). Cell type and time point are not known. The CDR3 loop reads CASSLETYNEQFF. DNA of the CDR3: TGCGCCAGCAGCTTGGAAACATACAATGAGCAGTTCTTC.